This T cell receptor beta chain was identified in a study of T-cell reconstitution after alpha-beta-depleted transplantation in children. Molecular barcoding with unique molecular identifiers was used for the TCRbeta library. One entry per CDR3 protein results from TCRdb running MiXCR on the PCR reads. The table has some 600,000 distinct CDR3 sequences, over 10% seen once; the top ten hold around 2%. The CDR3 sequence is 16 residues long. The germline V gene encodes CDR1 SGHAT and CDR2 FQDESV (reference sequence). Overall study findings and caveats: Once a year had passed after transplant, T-cell counts and diversity came mostly from newly produced T cells. As was reported, about two months after transplant, alpha-beta T cells came from several hundred expanded graft clones.

As for this clonotype: Its antigen remains unidentified. Possible read error: a much larger clone is one base away.

This specimen consisted of PBMCs, mostly from graft donor cells, obtained 360 days after TCRalphabeta/CD19-depleted stem cell transplant. This chain links TRBV11-1 with TRBJ2-2, with D perhaps TRBD2 (5 bases). The sequence was collected from a male patient younger than 18 who had a stem cell transplant for acute myeloid leukemia, so the T cells may come from the graft donor. CDR3 region: CDSGALGSPGTGELFF. The CDR3 bases are TGTGACAGCGGCGCTTTGGGGAGCCCCGGAACCGGGGAGCTGTTTTTT. Filled out from reference TRBV11-1 and TRBJ2-2, the complete variable domain reads EAEVAQSPRYKITEKSQAVAFWCDPISGHATLYWYRQILGQGPELLVQFQDESVVDDSQLPKDRFSAERLKGVDSTLKIQPAELGDSAMYLCDSGALGSPGTGELFFGEGSRLTVL.